A single sample gave rise to the 5 T cell receptor beta chains below, sequenced in a study of vaccination and CD4 T cells after COVID-19. These receptors are not linked to any known antigen. This sample's treatment: approximately nine-day PBMC culture with coronavirus spike peptide pools or control peptides (ViraFEST assay). With the Oncomine TCR Beta short-read assay, DNA from cultured CD4+ T cells was sequenced. MiXCR, applied by TCRdb to the PCR reads, yields one record per CDR3 protein. The profile shows nearly 15,000 distinct CDR3 sequences, about 48% of them singletons. Specimen: CD4+ T cells from blood, cultured in vitro. The receptors were sampled from a human donor who had recovered from COVID-19.

The CDR3 protein is CASSLYSTTAYEQYF. The CDR3 coding sequence is TGCGCCAGCAGCTTGTACTCTACCACCGCCTACGAGCAGTACTTC. J is TRBJ2-7 and V is TRBV5-1; D not resolved. Trimming stripped 1 base from V and 2 bases from J, with 13 bases between. The CDR3 totals 15 residues. Per the germline V gene, CDR1 is SGHRS and CDR2 is YFSETQ.

The CDR3 coding sequence is TGTGCCAGTGTCACCTACGGGGGTACGGGGGCCAACGTCCTGACTTTC. It encodes CASVTYGGTGANVLTF. The chain carries TRBV19 and TRBJ2-6; possible D gene TRBD2, 6 bases. The germline V and J ends were trimmed by 8 bases and 4 bases, with 18 bases remaining between them. This CDR3 has 16 residues. Per the germline V gene, CDR1 is LNHDA and CDR2 is SQIVND (reference sequence).

This sequence joins TRBV6-2 or TRBV6-3 and TRBJ2-1; 8 bases align to TRBD1. The CDR3 is 13 amino acids. Germline loops: CDR1 MNHEY, CDR2 SVGEGT. The V and J ends lost 3 bases and 7 bases, in that order; junction bases with no gene match: 2. Here the CDR3 reads CASSYWTGNEQFF. The CDR3 DNA reads TGTGCCAGCAGTTATTGGACAGGGAATGAGCAGTTCTTC.

Comment on this clonotype: A read error may be the cause here, since a much bigger clone is one base away. The J gene is TRBJ2-4, the V gene TRBV6-1; possible D gene TRBD1, 7 bases. The CDR3 has 16 amino acids. The germline CDR1 and CDR2 sequences are MNHNS and SASEGT. In DNA form, the CDR3 reads TGTGCCAGCAGTAGATCAGGGGGTAGCGGCAAAAACATTCAGCACTTC. Protein product: CASSRSGGSGKNIQHF.

The chain has TRBV10-1 and TRBJ2-3, with 10 bases fitting TRBD1. The CDR3 runs 14 residues. CDR1 and CDR2 from the germline V gene are WNHNN and SYGVQD (reference sequence). The V segment lost 6 bases and the J segment 2 bases; nucleotides outside the gene matches: 2. CDR3 DNA: TGCGCCAGCAGGGGGACAGGGGCCACAGATACGCAGTATTTT. Translated, it gives CASRGTGATDTQYF.